A single sample is the source of the 10 T cell receptor beta chains below, sequenced in a study of neurological immune-mediated disorders. TCRdb processed the 5' RACE reads anew with MiXCR; each CDR3 protein has one entry. Here the sample spans tens of thousands of distinct CDR3 sequences, 13% to 15% being singletons. What was sequenced was PBMCs. These receptors were taken from a woman between 45 and 65 years old in good health.

The chain is built from TRBV20-1 and TRBJ2-2; a weak D match, TRBD2 (6 bases). Germline V gene data show CDR1 as DFQATT and CDR2 as SNEGSKA (reference sequence). This CDR3 has 12 amino acids. The germline V and J ends were trimmed by 3 bases and 8 bases, with 10 bases remaining between them. CDR3 in DNA: TGCAGTGCTAGGGTGGCGGGGGGGGAGCTGTTTTTT. Its translation is CSARVAGGELFF.

This clonotype was seen ten or more times. J is TRBJ2-1 and V is TRBV5-5; D ambiguous. Germline V gives CDR1 SGHKS, CDR2 YYEKEE (reference sequence). Trimming stripped 0 bases from V and 2 bases from J, with 12 bases between. The CDR3 spans 16 residues. The chain's CDR3 is CASSLGGVTAYNEQFF. Written as DNA, the CDR3 is TGTGCCAGCAGCTTGGGTGGGGTTACGGCCTACAATGAGCAGTTCTTC.

This clonotype was found many times. The J gene is TRBJ2-1, the V gene TRBV5-1, with TRBD1 identical over 7 bases. This CDR3 is built from 11 residues. The V and J ends lost 3 bases and 15 bases, in that order; junction bases with no gene match: 6. Germline CDR1 SGHRS, CDR2 YFSETQ. The CDR3 protein is CASSYDRDPFF. The CDR3 DNA follows: TGCGCCAGCAGCTACGACAGGGACCCGTTCTTC.

This clonotype occurred many times. The rearrangement joins TRBV29-1 to TRBJ2-7, with 7 bases lining up with TRBD1. This CDR3 has 14 amino acids. Germline V gene lookup returns CDR1 SQVTM and CDR2 ANQGSEA. J lost 0 bases, V lost 4 bases, and 6 bases had no gene match. The CDR3 sequence is CSVVRDSRSYEQYF. CDR3 sequence (DNA): TGCAGCGTTGTAAGGGACAGCCGCTCCTACGAGCAGTACTTC.

This clonotype was found many times. V usage is TRBV28 and J usage is TRBJ2-1; 7 nucleotides agree with TRBD2. The CDR3 covers 14 residues. Germline V gives CDR1 MDHEN, CDR2 SYDVKM. J was trimmed by 4 bases and V by 7 bases; bases with no gene match: 7. CDR3 in DNA: TGTGCCAGCAAGGCGGGAGTTAAGTACAATGAGCAGTTCTTC. Protein sequence: CASKAGVKYNEQFF.

This clonotype was seen ten or more times. The chain recombines TRBV20-1 with TRBJ2-1; TRBD2 aligns across 8 bases. J gave up 5 bases and V 1 base, and 7 bases lay outside the gene matches. The germline V gene encodes CDR1 DFQATT and CDR2 SNEGSKA (reference sequence). The CDR3 extends over 15 amino acids. CDR3 residues: CSARAGGRSNNEQFF. The CDR3 coding sequence is TGCAGTGCTAGAGCGGGAGGGAGAAGCAACAATGAGCAGTTCTTC.

Details on this clonotype: This clone may be a read error of a much larger clone one base away. This chain connects TRBV7-9 to TRBJ2-1, with 13 bases aligning to TRBD2. The V gene's germline CDR1 is SEHNR and CDR2 FQNEAQ (reference sequence). The CDR3 extends over 15 amino acids. The CDR3 DNA reads as TGTGTCAGCAGCCCGAGACTAGCGGGAGGTTTTGAGCAGTTCTTC. Translating it yields CVSSPRLAGGFEQFF.

This clonotype was detected ten times or more. V usage is TRBV5-1 and J usage is TRBJ2-1; D unclear. The CDR3 runs to 14 residues. Germline assignment: CDR1 SGHRS and CDR2 YFSETQ. Between the trimmed V and J ends, which lost 5 bases and 0 bases, there was a span of 9 bases. The CDR3 loop is CASSDTPSYNEQFF. CDR3 sequence (DNA): TGCGCCAGCAGTGACACCCCCTCCTACAATGAGCAGTTCTTC. Looking up the rest from reference TRBV5-1 and TRBJ2-1 gives the full variable domain: KAGVTQTPRYLIKTRGQQVTLSCSPISGHRSVSWYQQTPGQGLQFLFEYFSETQRNKGNFPGRFSGRQFSNSRSEMNVSTLELGDSALYLCASSDTPSYNEQFFGPGTRLTVL.

There are many counts of this clonotype. The chain combines TRBV5-1 with TRBJ1-1; unclear D gene. CDR1 and CDR2 (germline): SGHRS, YFSETQ. V lost 0 bases to trimming and J lost 7 bases, with 4 bases between them. The CDR3 has 11 residues. CDR3 nucleotides: TGCGCCAGCAGCTTGGCTGGTGAAGCTTTCTTT. Protein sequence: CASSLAGEAFF.

This clonotype was seen ten or more times. Here the CDR3 reads CSATLRWGKDTQYF. The CDR3 region has the DNA TGCAGTGCCACCCTCCGGTGGGGGAAAGATACGCAGTATTTT. The J gene is TRBJ2-3, the V gene TRBV20-1, with D perhaps given as TRBD1 or TRBD2 (5 bases each). The CDR3 extends over 14 amino acids. V lost 6 bases, J lost 5 bases, and 18 bases lay in between. From germline, CDR1 is DFQATT and CDR2 SNEGSKA (reference sequence).